This is a list of T cell receptor beta chains from one sample in a study of blood T cell repertoires in COVID-19. Using immunoSEQ multiplex PCR, the repertoire was profiled, and TCRdb retains in-frame clones only, with some absent. The table includes around 89,000 clones, 70% to 90% detected once. Sequenced input: peripheral blood. These receptors came from a man in his sixties with acute or convalescent COVID-19. Each CDR3 is given with its conserved first and last residue. The D gene is left open where the match is weak. Part of the rows lack a size; the others show once, few, many or a class for expanded clones.

clone_size: NA
j_call: TRBJ2-5
d_call: NA
v_call: TRBV6-5
cdr3_nt: TGTGCCAGCAGCCGCGTGGGGGGTCAAGAGACCCAGTACTTC
cdr3_aa: CASSRVGGQETQYF

clone_size: NA
j_call: TRBJ2-6
d_call: NA
v_call: TRBV24-1
cdr3_nt: TGTGCCACCAGTGAGAAAACACACTCTGGGGCCAACGTCCTGACTTTC
cdr3_aa: CATSEKTHSGANVLTF

clone_size: NA
j_call: TRBJ1-1
d_call: TRBD1
v_call: TRBV7-9
cdr3_nt: TGTGCCAGCAGCAGAGGGACCTGGGACAGGTTGAGGACTGAAGCTTTCTTT
cdr3_aa: CASSRGTWDRLRTEAFF

clone_size: once
j_call: TRBJ1-5
d_call: NA
v_call: TRBV12-3/TRBV12-4
cdr3_nt: TGTGCCAGCAGTTGGAGTAGCAATCAGCCCCAGCATTTT
cdr3_aa: CASSWSSNQPQHF

clone_size: NA
j_call: TRBJ1-1
d_call: TRBD1
v_call: TRBV3-1/TRBV3-2
cdr3_nt: TGTGCCAGCAGCCTACACTCGGGACAGGGGAACACTGAAGCTTTCTTT
cdr3_aa: CASSLHSGQGNTEAFF

clone_size: NA
j_call: TRBJ1-2
d_call: NA
v_call: TRBV27
cdr3_nt: TGTGCCAGCAGTTCATCAGGGGTCGGGTTTCCCTTTGATGGCTACACCTTC
cdr3_aa: CASSSSGVGFPFDGYTF

clone_size: NA
j_call: TRBJ1-2
d_call: NA
v_call: TRBV3-1/TRBV3-2
cdr3_nt: TGTGCCAGCAGCCAAATCAATTATGGCTACACCTTC
cdr3_aa: CASSQINYGYTF

clone_size: NA
j_call: TRBJ1-1
d_call: TRBD1
v_call: TRBV7-8
cdr3_nt: TGTGCCAGCAGCTTAGCGTCTGGACAGGGCTTCACTGAAGCTTTCTTT
cdr3_aa: CASSLASGQGFTEAFF

clone_size: once
j_call: TRBJ2-7
d_call: TRBD1
v_call: TRBV7-9
cdr3_nt: TGTGCCAGCAGCTCTCACGGGACAGGGGCGAGCGAGCAGTACTTC
cdr3_aa: CASSSHGTGASEQYF

clone_size: NA
j_call: TRBJ1-2
d_call: NA
v_call: TRBV11-2
cdr3_nt: TGTGCCAGCAGCCAAACCCCCGGGACACCTTATGGCTACACCTTC
cdr3_aa: CASSQTPGTPYGYTF

clone_size: NA
j_call: TRBJ1-2
d_call: NA
v_call: TRBV2
cdr3_nt: TGTGCCAGCAGTGAAGCGGGGGGAGGAGGTGGCTACACCTTC
cdr3_aa: CASSEAGGGGGYTF

clone_size: NA
j_call: TRBJ1-2
d_call: NA
v_call: TRBV10-3
cdr3_nt: TGTGCCATCAGTGAAAGGACAGCTTATGGCTACACCTTC
cdr3_aa: CAISERTAYGYTF

clone_size: NA
j_call: TRBJ2-7
d_call: TRBD2
v_call: TRBV27
cdr3_nt: TGTGCCAGCAGTCTATTTCTAGCGGGGGCCTACGAGCAGTACTTC
cdr3_aa: CASSLFLAGAYEQYF

clone_size: NA
j_call: TRBJ1-2
d_call: NA
v_call: TRBV15
cdr3_nt: TGTGCCACCAGCAGAGACAGACTTAACTATGGCTACACCTTC
cdr3_aa: CATSRDRLNYGYTF

clone_size: NA
j_call: TRBJ2-3
d_call: TRBD2
v_call: TRBV27
cdr3_nt: TGTGCCAGCACCATTGGGAGGGCAGCAACAGATACGCAGTATTTT
cdr3_aa: CASTIGRAATDTQYF

clone_size: NA
j_call: TRBJ2-7
d_call: NA
v_call: TRBV2
cdr3_nt: TGTGCCAGCAGTGGCGACAGCTACGAGCAGTACTTC
cdr3_aa: CASSGDSYEQYF

clone_size: few
j_call: TRBJ1-2
d_call: TRBD1
v_call: TRBV19
cdr3_nt: TGTGCCAGTAGTGACAACCGGGACAGGGGATCCCCGAACTATGGCTACACCTTC
cdr3_aa: CASSDNRDRGSPNYGYTF

clone_size: NA
j_call: TRBJ1-5
d_call: NA
v_call: TRBV18
cdr3_nt: TGTGCCAGCTCACCACCCCTGGCAGGGAATCAGCCCCAGCATTTT
cdr3_aa: CASSPPLAGNQPQHF

clone_size: NA
j_call: TRBJ2-1
d_call: NA
v_call: TRBV5-1
cdr3_nt: TGCGCCAGCAGCTTGGAGGTAGCGGCATACAATGAGCAGTTCTTC
cdr3_aa: CASSLEVAAYNEQFF

clone_size: NA
j_call: TRBJ2-5
d_call: NA
v_call: TRBV5-6
cdr3_nt: TGTGCCAGCAGCTTGGGGAGGGGAGGAGAAGAGACCCAGTACTTC
cdr3_aa: CASSLGRGGEETQYF